A selection of T cell receptor beta chains follows, all from one sample in a study of cytomegalovirus exposure and HLA in healthy donors. Profiling relied on immunoSEQ multiplex PCR, and the TCRdb table lists in-frame clones only, not all of them. The repertoire holds over 95,000 clones, with 67% as singletons. Sequenced sample: PBMCs. These TCRs come from a man between 18 and 35 years old in good health and CMV-seropositive. Both conserved end residues are part of each CDR3. The order of the fields is V gene, D gene, clone size, J gene, CDR3 protein, CDR3 DNA. The D gene is left open where the match is weak. Only some rows state a clone size, as once, few, many or a class for expanded clones.

v_gene: TRBV27; d_gene: NA; abundance: NA; j_gene: TRBJ1-1; CDR3aa: CASSLGGARTEAFF; CDR3nt: TGTGCCAGCAGTTTGGGAGGCGCGAGAACTGAAGCTTTCTTT
v_gene: TRBV27; d_gene: TRBD2; abundance: few; j_gene: TRBJ2-5; CDR3aa: CASSWSGGVETQYF; CDR3nt: TGTGCCAGCAGTTGGAGCGGGGGGGTGGAGACCCAGTACTTC
v_gene: TRBV7-6; d_gene: NA; abundance: NA; j_gene: TRBJ1-2; CDR3aa: CASSLFDTPNYGYTF; CDR3nt: TGTGCCAGCAGCTTATTCGATACACCTAACTATGGCTACACCTTC
v_gene: TRBV10-1; d_gene: NA; abundance: once; j_gene: TRBJ2-2; CDR3aa: CASSERTGGELFF; CDR3nt: TGCGCCAGCAGTGAGCGTACAGGCGGAGAGCTGTTTTTT
v_gene: TRBV6-5; d_gene: TRBD2; abundance: NA; j_gene: TRBJ2-1; CDR3aa: CASSYSGGRYEQFF; CDR3nt: TGTGCCAGCAGTTACTCGGGAGGGAGGTACGAGCAGTTCTTC
v_gene: TRBV6-1; d_gene: NA; abundance: NA; j_gene: TRBJ2-2; CDR3aa: CASSPRIEGTGELFF; CDR3nt: TGTGCCAGCAGCCCGCGGATCGAGGGCACCGGGGAGCTGTTTTTT
v_gene: TRBV29-1; d_gene: TRBD1; abundance: NA; j_gene: TRBJ1-1; CDR3aa: CSVSPRGETEAFF; CDR3nt: TGCAGCGTTTCCCCCAGGGGGGAGACTGAAGCTTTCTTT
v_gene: TRBV5-1; d_gene: TRBD1; abundance: NA; j_gene: TRBJ1-2; CDR3aa: CASSLGEGAAYGYTF; CDR3nt: TGCGCCAGCAGCTTGGGAGAGGGGGCGGCCTATGGCTACACCTTC
v_gene: TRBV28; d_gene: NA; abundance: NA; j_gene: TRBJ1-6; CDR3aa: CASSSSSGGPYSPLHF; CDR3nt: TGTGCCAGCAGTTCTAGTTCGGGGGGTCCCTATTCACCCCTCCACTTT
v_gene: TRBV5-1; d_gene: TRBD1; abundance: NA; j_gene: TRBJ2-1; CDR3aa: CASFSGTGGFNEQFF; CDR3nt: TGCGCCAGCTTTTCCGGGACAGGGGGCTTCAATGAGCAGTTCTTC
v_gene: TRBV19; d_gene: TRBD1; abundance: NA; j_gene: TRBJ1-2; CDR3aa: CASMKPGQGLANYGYTF; CDR3nt: TGTGCCAGTATGAAACCGGGACAGGGGTTAGCTAACTATGGCTACACCTTC
v_gene: TRBV30; d_gene: TRBD1; abundance: NA; j_gene: TRBJ1-2; CDR3aa: CAWSVPRTGATYGYTF; CDR3nt: TGTGCCTGGAGTGTACCCAGGACAGGGGCTACCTATGGCTACACCTTC
v_gene: TRBV9; d_gene: TRBD2; abundance: once; j_gene: TRBJ2-6; CDR3aa: CASSVGLPSGGSGANVLTF; CDR3nt: TGTGCCAGCAGCGTAGGTCTCCCTAGCGGGGGCTCTGGGGCCAACGTCCTGACTTTC
v_gene: TRBV2; d_gene: NA; abundance: few; j_gene: TRBJ2-3; CDR3aa: CASSGGAASTDTQYF; CDR3nt: TGTGCCAGCAGTGGTGGCGCGGCTAGCACAGATACGCAGTATTTT
v_gene: TRBV6-1; d_gene: NA; abundance: once; j_gene: TRBJ2-7; CDR3aa: CASSSEIAEQYF; CDR3nt: TGTGCCAGCAGCTCTGAGATTGCCGAGCAGTACTTC
v_gene: TRBV5-4; d_gene: TRBD1; abundance: NA; j_gene: TRBJ1-5; CDR3aa: CASSLALLTGGPNQPQHF; CDR3nt: TGTGCCAGCAGCTTGGCCCTTTTAACAGGGGGCCCCAATCAGCCCCAGCATTTT
v_gene: TRBV11-3; d_gene: NA; abundance: once; j_gene: TRBJ2-2; CDR3aa: CASSLGGNTGELFF; CDR3nt: TGTGCCAGCAGCTTAGGAGGGAACACCGGGGAGCTGTTTTTT